A single sample is the source of the 19 T cell receptor beta chains below, sequenced in a study of blood T cells in healthy people across ages. For the second PCR, which ran for roughly 6 to 12 cycles, a sample-barcoded 5' primer and a J-beta primer mix were used. TCRdb re-derived calls from the 5' RACE reads in MiXCR, one entry per CDR3 protein. The sample yields 1,300,000 or so distinct CDR3 sequences, approximately 60% seen once. Sequencing was performed on blood. The origin of the receptors is a man aged 18 to 30 in good health.

The chain couples TRBV30 to TRBJ1-2; weak D call: TRBD1 (6 bases). CDR1 is GTSNPN and CDR2 is SVGIG in the germline V gene (reference sequence). The length of the CDR3 is 13 residues. Trimming removed 3 bases at V and 8 bases at J, with 16 bases between. Written as DNA, the CDR3 is TGTGCCTGGAGGGGGGAACAGGGTCGGGGCTACACCTTC. The encoded protein is CAWRGEQGRGYTF.

Here the CDR3 reads CASSLENGYNEQFF. The CDR3 DNA reads as TGTGCCAGCAGCTTAGAAAACGGCTACAATGAGCAGTTCTTC. The rearrangement joins TRBV7-2 to TRBJ2-1; D not resolved. The germline CDR1 and CDR2 sequences are SGHTA and FQGNSA. The CDR3 covers 14 residues. Trimming left V 1 base short and J 3 bases short, with 7 bases between.

This chain joins TRBV4-3 and TRBJ2-7; the match to TRBD1 covers 7 bases. The CDR3 spans 15 residues. Germline V gene lookup returns CDR1 LGHNA and CDR2 YSLEER. Trimming removed 4 bases from V and 2 bases from J; junction bases left unmatched: 8. In nucleotides, the CDR3 is TGCGCCAGCAGCCTAAGGACAGGACCGGCCTACGAGCAGTACTTC. Translation gives CASSLRTGPAYEQYF.

V and J are TRBV14 and TRBJ1-1; tentative D call: TRBD1 (6 bases). Trimming left V 5 bases short and J 3 bases short, with 13 bases between. The CDR3 spans 14 residues. Germline CDR1 is SGHDN and CDR2 is FVKESK. This CDR3 reads CASSLNRADTEAFF. CDR3 nucleotides: TGTGCCAGCAGCTTAAACAGGGCGGACACTGAAGCTTTCTTT.

In DNA form, the CDR3 reads TGTGCCAGCAGTTTAGGTCTATCTAGCGGGCCTCAAGAGACCCAGTACTTC. The encoded protein is CASSLGLSSGPQETQYF. The rearrangement joins TRBV12-3 or TRBV12-4 to TRBJ2-5; 8 positions match TRBD2. V shed 1 base, J shed 2 bases, and the junction held 9 bases outside the gene matches. The CDR3 contains 17 residues.

There are a few counts of this clonotype. This rearrangement joins TRBV6-5 to TRBJ2-1; D tentatively fits TRBD1 or TRBD2 (5 bases each). V was cut by 3 bases and J by 13 bases, with 13 bases left in between. The CDR3 consists of 12 residues. Germline values: CDR1 MNHEY, CDR2 SVGAGI. The CDR3: CASSYSPGRQFF. CDR3 nucleotides: TGTGCCAGCAGTTATTCACCGGGACGTCAGTTCTTC.

This chain uses TRBV11-2 with TRBJ1-2; D is undetermined. The germline V gene encodes CDR1 SGHAT and CDR2 FQNNGV. Trimming removed 0 bases at V and 3 bases at J, with 8 bases between. This CDR3 region has 14 residues. CDR3 sequence: CASSLDLVDYGYTF. The CDR3 nucleotides are TGTGCCAGCAGCTTAGATCTTGTGGACTATGGCTACACCTTC.

The CDR3 coding sequence is TGTGCCAGCAGCCATTTAGGACCGCAGTACGAGCAGTACTTC. This translates into CASSHLGPQYEQYF. This rearrangement joins TRBV14 to TRBJ2-7; D is undetermined. The V gene lost 3 bases and the J gene lost 4 bases, with 13 bases spanning the gap. Germline V gene data show CDR1 as SGHDN and CDR2 as FVKESK. This CDR3 region has 14 residues.

The rearrangement uses TRBV6-6 and TRBJ2-7, with D perhaps TRBD2 (6 bases). CDR1 and CDR2 (germline): MNHNY, SVGAGI (reference sequence). Trimming took off 0 bases at V and 0 bases at J, with 9 bases between the two ends. This CDR3 is 15 amino acids long. CDR3 region: CASSYSAGPSYEQYF. The CDR3 DNA is TGTGCCAGCAGTTACTCGGCGGGGCCCTCCTACGAGCAGTACTTC.

The CDR3 spells CASSARTGSGYTF. As DNA, the CDR3 is TGTGCCAGCAGTGCCAGGACAGGGAGCGGCTACACCTTC. The J gene is TRBJ1-2, the V gene TRBV6-2 or TRBV6-3; TRBD1 matches 8 bases. The CDR3 totals 13 residues. Germline values: CDR1 MNHEY, CDR2 SVGEGT. With 5 bases clipped from V and 8 bases from J, the junction kept 7 bases outside the gene matches.

The chain links TRBV7-2 to TRBJ2-7, with D possibly being TRBD2 (6 bases). The CDR3 is 17 residues long. Germline loops: CDR1 SGHTA, CDR2 FQGNSA. The V end was cut by 1 base, the J end by 3 bases, with 19 bases between. The CDR3 DNA is TGTGCCAGCAGCTTAGTGATAGGGGTAGCGGACATCTACGAGCAGTACTTC. Amino acid sequence: CASSLVIGVADIYEQYF. The full variable domain, in which reference TRBV7-2 and TRBJ2-7 provide the parts outside the CDR3, is GAGVSQSPSNKVTEKGKDVELRCDPISGHTALYWYRQSLGQGLEFLIYFQGNSAPDKSGLPSDRFSAERTGGSVSTLTIQRTQQEDSAVYLCASSLVIGVADIYEQYFGPGTRLTVT.

This clonotype was seen a few times. The CDR3 loop reads CASSYFKETQYF. CDR3 in DNA: TGTGCCAGCAGTTACTTCAAAGAGACCCAGTACTTC. The chain recombines TRBV6-6 with TRBJ2-5, with D unclear. The germline CDR1 and CDR2 sequences are MNHNY and SVGAGI (reference sequence). The V gene lost 1 base and the J gene lost 3 bases, with 3 bases spanning the gap. The CDR3 covers 12 residues.

With respect to this clonotype: Just one base apart from a much larger clone, this may be a read error. The chain links TRBV20-1 to TRBJ2-7, with 8 bases matching TRBD2. The CDR3 contains 14 residues. Unmatched junction bases numbered 3, after V lost 0 bases and J lost 2 bases. Germline CDR1 DFQATT, CDR2 SNEGSKA (reference sequence). CDR3 sequence: CSARDRGGTYEQYF. DNA of the CDR3: TGCAGTGCTAGAGATCGGGGGGGCACCTACGAGCAGTACTTC.

V usage is TRBV10-3 and J usage is TRBJ2-5; D not certain. Germline V gives CDR1 ENHRY, CDR2 SYGVKD. V lost 10 bases and J 4 bases, leaving 16 bases between the germline ends. The CDR3 consists of 13 residues. The CDR3 here is CATSTPGRETQYF. In nucleotides, the CDR3 is TGTGCCACCTCGACGCCAGGCCGAGAGACCCAGTACTTC.

This clonotype was observed a handful of times. V gene TRBV9 combines with J gene TRBJ2-1; 7 nucleotides agree with TRBD1. V shed 4 bases, J shed 7 bases, and the junction held 8 bases outside the gene matches. Germline-derived CDR1 and CDR2 are SGDLS and YYNGEE. The CDR3 spans 14 residues. The CDR3 nucleotides read TGTGCCAGCAGCTTAGGGACAGCGCATAATGAGCAGTTCTTC. Protein sequence: CASSLGTAHNEQFF.

The chain carries TRBV2 and TRBJ2-2, with D unclear. This CDR3 has 12 residues. Trimming shortened V by 3 bases and J by 7 bases, and 6 bases separated the two germline ends. Germline V gene sequence: CDR1 SNHLY, CDR2 FYNNEI. The CDR3 region has the DNA TGTGCCAGCAGTGACCCCTACGGGGAGCTGTTTTTT. Amino acids: CASSDPYGELFF.

The chain recombines TRBV27 with TRBJ1-6; 7 nucleotides line up with TRBD1. Germline V gene sequence: CDR1 MNHEY, CDR2 SMNVEV (reference sequence). CDR3 length: 14 residues. Germline trimming cut 6 bases from V and 7 bases from J; bases unmatched to any gene: 6. This CDR3 is CASSPLDRNSPLHF. CDR3 DNA: TGTGCCAGCAGCCCCCTGGACAGGAATTCACCCCTCCACTTT.

The V gene is TRBV6-6, the J gene TRBJ1-1; 10 nucleotides align to TRBD1. The V segment lost 8 bases and the J segment 6 bases; nucleotides outside the gene matches: 6. The length of the CDR3 is 13 residues. Germline V lookup: CDR1 MNHNY, CDR2 SVGAGI (reference sequence). The CDR3 DNA sequence: TGTGCCAGCGGCGGACAGGGGGGGGCTGAAGCTTTCTTT. Amino acid sequence: CASGGQGGAEAFF.

The chain recombines TRBV3-1 with TRBJ2-7, with 8 nucleotides matching TRBD1. V trimming: 0 bases; J trimming: 2 bases; junction bases outside the gene matches: 9. This CDR3 region has 17 residues. Germline CDR1 and CDR2: LGHDT and YNNKEL (reference sequence). Here the CDR3 DNA reads TGTGCCAGCAGCCAAGACTGGGGACAGGACCCAACCTACGAGCAGTACTTC. Its protein product is CASSQDWGQDPTYEQYF.